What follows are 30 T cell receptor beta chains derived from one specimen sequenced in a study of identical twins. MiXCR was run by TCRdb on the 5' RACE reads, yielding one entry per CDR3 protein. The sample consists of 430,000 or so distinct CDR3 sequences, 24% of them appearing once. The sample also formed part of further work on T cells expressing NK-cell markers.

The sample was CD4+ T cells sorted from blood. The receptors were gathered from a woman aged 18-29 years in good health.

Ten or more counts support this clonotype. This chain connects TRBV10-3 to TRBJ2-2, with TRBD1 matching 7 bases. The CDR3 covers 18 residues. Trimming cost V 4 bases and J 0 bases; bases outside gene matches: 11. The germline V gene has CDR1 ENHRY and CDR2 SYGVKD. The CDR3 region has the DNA TGTGCCATCAGTGGCCCCCGACGACAGGGATCGAACACCGGGGAGCTGTTTTTT. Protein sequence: CAISGPRRQGSNTGELFF.

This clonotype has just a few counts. CDR3 nucleotide sequence: TGTGCCAGCAGCTTAAGTAGGGCAACGAACACTGAAGCTTTCTTT. Protein product: CASSLSRATNTEAFF. The rearrangement joins TRBV7-2 to TRBJ1-1; no definite D call. Trimming stripped 2 bases from V and 1 base from J, with 11 bases between. Germline CDR1 SGHTA, CDR2 FQGNSA. The CDR3 is 15 amino acids.

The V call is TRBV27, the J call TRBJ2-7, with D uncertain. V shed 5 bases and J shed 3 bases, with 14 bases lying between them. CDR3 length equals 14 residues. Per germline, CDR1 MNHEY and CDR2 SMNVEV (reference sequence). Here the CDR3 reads CASSISDGYYEQYF. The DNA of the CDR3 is TGTGCCAGCAGTATCTCGGACGGCTACTACGAGCAGTACTTC.

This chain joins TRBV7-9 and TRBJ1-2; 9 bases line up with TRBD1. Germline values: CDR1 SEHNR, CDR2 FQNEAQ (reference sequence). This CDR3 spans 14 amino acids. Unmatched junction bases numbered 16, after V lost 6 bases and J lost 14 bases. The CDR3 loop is CASRARDRDPAATF. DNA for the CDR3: TGTGCCAGCAGGGCCCGGGACAGGGACCCCGCCGCGACCTTC.

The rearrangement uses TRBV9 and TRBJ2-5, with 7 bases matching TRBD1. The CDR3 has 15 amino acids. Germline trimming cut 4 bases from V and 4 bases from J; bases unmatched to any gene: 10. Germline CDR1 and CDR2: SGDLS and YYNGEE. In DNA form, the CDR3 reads TGTGCCAGCAGCCCCCGACAGGGATTGGCAGAGACCCAGTACTTC. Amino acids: CASSPRQGLAETQYF.

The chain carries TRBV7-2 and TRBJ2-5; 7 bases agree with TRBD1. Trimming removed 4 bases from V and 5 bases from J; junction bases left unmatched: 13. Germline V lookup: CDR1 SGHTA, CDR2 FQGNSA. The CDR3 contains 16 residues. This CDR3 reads CASSSRQGGARETQYF. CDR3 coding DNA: TGTGCCAGCAGCTCCCGACAGGGTGGGGCGAGGGAGACCCAGTACTTC.

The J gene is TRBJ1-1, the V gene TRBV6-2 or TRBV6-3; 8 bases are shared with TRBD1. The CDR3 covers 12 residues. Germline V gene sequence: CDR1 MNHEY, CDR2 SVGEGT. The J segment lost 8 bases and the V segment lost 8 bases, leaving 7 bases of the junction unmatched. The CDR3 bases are TGTGCCAGCGAAGACAGGGGAGGGGAAGCTTTCTTT. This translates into CASEDRGGEAFF.

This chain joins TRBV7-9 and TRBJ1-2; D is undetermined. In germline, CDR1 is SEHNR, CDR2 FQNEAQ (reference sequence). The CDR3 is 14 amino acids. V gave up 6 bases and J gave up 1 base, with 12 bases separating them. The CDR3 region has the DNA TGTGCCAGCAGGCTAGGCGGGGTTAACTATGGCTACACCTTC. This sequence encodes CASRLGGVNYGYTF. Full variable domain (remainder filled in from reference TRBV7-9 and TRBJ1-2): DTGVSQNPRHKITKRGQNVTFRCDPISEHNRLYWYRQTLGQGPEFLTYFQNEAQLEKSRLLSDRFSAERPKGSFSTLEIQRTEQGDSAMYLCASRLGGVNYGYTFGSGTRLTVV.

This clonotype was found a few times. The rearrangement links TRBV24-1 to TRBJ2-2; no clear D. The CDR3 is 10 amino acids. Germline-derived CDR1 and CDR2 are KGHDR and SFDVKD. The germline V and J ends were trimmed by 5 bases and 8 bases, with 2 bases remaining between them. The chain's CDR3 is CATSGGELFF. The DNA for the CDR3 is TGTGCCACCAGTGGAGGGGAGCTGTTTTTT.

The DNA of the CDR3 is TGCAGTGCTAGACCGAGCGGGAGACGGATAGATACGCAGTATTTT. It encodes CSARPSGRRIDTQYF. The chain combines TRBV20-1 with TRBJ2-3, with 8 nucleotides matching TRBD2. The germline CDR1 and CDR2 sequences are DFQATT and SNEGSKA (reference sequence). J gave up 5 bases and V 2 bases, and 9 bases lay outside the gene matches. The CDR3 consists of 15 residues.

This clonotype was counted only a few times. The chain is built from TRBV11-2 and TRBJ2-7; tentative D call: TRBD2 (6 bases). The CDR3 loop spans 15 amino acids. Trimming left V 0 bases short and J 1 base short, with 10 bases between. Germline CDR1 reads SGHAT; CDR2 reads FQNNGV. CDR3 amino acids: CASSLEGLPSYEQYF. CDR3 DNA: TGTGCCAGCAGCTTAGAGGGACTCCCTTCCTACGAGCAGTACTTC.

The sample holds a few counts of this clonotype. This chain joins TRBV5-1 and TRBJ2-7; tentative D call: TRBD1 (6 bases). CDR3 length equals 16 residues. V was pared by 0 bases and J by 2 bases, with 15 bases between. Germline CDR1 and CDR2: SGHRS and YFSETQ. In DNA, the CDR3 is TGCGCCAGCAGCTTGGGCCAGGGGTCTTACGCCTACGAGCAGTACTTC. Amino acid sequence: CASSLGQGSYAYEQYF.

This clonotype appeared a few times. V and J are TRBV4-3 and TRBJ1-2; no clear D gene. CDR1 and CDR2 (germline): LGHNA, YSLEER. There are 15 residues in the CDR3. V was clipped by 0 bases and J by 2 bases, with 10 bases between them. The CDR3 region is CASSQEQYFNYGYTF. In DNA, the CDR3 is TGCGCCAGCAGCCAAGAACAGTACTTCAACTATGGCTACACCTTC.

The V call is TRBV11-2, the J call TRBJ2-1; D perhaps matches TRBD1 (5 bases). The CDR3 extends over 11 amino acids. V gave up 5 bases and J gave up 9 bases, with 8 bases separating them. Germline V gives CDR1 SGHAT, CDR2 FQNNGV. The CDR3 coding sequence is TGTGCCAGCAGCGCAGACAGTGAGCAGTTCTTC. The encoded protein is CASSADSEQFF.

CDR3 region: CASSQDWGREAGANVLTF. Here the CDR3 DNA reads TGCGCCAGCAGCCAAGATTGGGGGCGGGAAGCAGGGGCCAACGTCCTGACTTTC. The chain links TRBV4-3 to TRBJ2-6, with D perhaps matching TRBD1 or TRBD2 (6 bases each). Looked up from germline, CDR1 is LGHNA and CDR2 is YSLEER. The V end was cut by 0 bases, the J end by 4 bases, with 16 bases between. The CDR3 has 18 residues.

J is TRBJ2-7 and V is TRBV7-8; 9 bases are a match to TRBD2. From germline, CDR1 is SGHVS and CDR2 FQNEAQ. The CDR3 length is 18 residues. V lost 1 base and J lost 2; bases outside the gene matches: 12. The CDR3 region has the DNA TGTGCCAGCAGCTTAGTTGCTAGCGGGGCGATAGGCCCCTACGAGCAGTACTTC. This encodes CASSLVASGAIGPYEQYF.

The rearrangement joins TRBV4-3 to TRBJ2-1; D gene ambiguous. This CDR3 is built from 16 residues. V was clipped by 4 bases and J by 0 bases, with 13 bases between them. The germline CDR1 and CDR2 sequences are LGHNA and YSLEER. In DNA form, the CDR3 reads TGCGCCAGCAGCCGTTCAACTACGAGCTCCTACAATGAGCAGTTCTTC. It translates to CASSRSTTSSYNEQFF.

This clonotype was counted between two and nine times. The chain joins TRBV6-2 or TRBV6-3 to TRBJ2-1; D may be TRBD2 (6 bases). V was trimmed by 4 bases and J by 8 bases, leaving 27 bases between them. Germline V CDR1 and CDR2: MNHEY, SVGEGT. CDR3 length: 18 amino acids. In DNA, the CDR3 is TGTGCCAGCAGTTGTTGCCTCGGACTATCCCGTAAGAGCGATGAGCAGTTCTTC. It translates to CASSCCLGLSRKSDEQFF.

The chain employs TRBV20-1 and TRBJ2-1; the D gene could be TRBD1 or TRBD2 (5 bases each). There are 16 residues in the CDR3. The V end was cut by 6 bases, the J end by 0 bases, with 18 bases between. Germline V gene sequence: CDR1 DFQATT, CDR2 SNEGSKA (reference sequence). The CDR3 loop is CSAPSWDLSSYNEQFF. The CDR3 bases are TGCAGTGCACCTTCTTGGGACCTTAGCTCCTACAATGAGCAGTTCTTC.

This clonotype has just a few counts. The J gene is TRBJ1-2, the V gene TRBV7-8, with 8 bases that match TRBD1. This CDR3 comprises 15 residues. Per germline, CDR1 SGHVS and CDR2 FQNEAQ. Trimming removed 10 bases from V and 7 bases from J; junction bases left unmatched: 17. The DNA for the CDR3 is TGTGCCACAAACCCGAAGAGGACAGGGACGTCTGGCTACACCTTC. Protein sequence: CATNPKRTGTSGYTF.

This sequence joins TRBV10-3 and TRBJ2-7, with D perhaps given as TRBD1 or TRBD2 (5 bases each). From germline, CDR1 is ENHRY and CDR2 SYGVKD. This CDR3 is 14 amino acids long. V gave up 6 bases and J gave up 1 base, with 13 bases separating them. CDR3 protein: CAIRNGAVSYEQYF. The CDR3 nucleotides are TGTGCCATCAGGAACGGGGCAGTTTCCTACGAGCAGTACTTC.

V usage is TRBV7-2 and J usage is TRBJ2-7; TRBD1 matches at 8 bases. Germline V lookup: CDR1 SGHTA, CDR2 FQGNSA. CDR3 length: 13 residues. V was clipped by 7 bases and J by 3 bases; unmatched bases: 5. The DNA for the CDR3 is TGTGCCAGCAACGCTGGACAGGGCTACGAGCAGTACTTC. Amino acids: CASNAGQGYEQYF.

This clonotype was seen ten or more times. Here the CDR3 DNA reads TGTGCCACCAGCAGCTCCCCTAGCACAGATACGCAGTATTTT. Translated: CATSSSPSTDTQYF. The gene calls are TRBV15 and TRBJ2-3; D is undetermined. V shed 3 bases and J shed 0 bases, with 7 bases lying between them. Germline V lookup: CDR1 LNHNV, CDR2 YYDKDF (reference sequence). This CDR3 spans 14 amino acids.

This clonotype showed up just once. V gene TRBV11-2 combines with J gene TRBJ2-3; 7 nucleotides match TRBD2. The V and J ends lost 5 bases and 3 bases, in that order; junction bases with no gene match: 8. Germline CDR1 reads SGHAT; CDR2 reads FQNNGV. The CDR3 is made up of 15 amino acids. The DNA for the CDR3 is TGTGCCAGCAGCGTTTTGACTAGCATGACAGATACGCAGTATTTT. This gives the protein CASSVLTSMTDTQYF.

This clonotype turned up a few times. CDR3 bases: TGTGCCAGCAGCCAAAGATGGGGGCGCGGGGCCACCGGGGAGCTGTTTTTT. Translated: CASSQRWGRGATGELFF. V usage is TRBV7-2 and J usage is TRBJ2-2, with D perhaps matching TRBD1 or TRBD2 (6 bases each). V was cut by 5 bases and J by 4 bases, with 20 bases left in between. The germline gives CDR1 SGHTA, CDR2 FQGNSA. This CDR3 has 17 amino acids.

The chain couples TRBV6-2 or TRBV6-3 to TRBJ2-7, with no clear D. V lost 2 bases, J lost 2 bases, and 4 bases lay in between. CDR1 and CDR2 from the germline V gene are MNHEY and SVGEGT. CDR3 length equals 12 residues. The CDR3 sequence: CASSYPTYEQYF. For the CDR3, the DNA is TGTGCCAGCAGTTACCCTACCTACGAGCAGTACTTC.

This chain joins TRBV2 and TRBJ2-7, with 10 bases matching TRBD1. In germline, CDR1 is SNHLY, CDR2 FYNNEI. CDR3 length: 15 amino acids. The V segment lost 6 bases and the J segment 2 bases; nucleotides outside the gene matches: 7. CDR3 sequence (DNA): TGTGCCAGCAGCGGACCGGGACAGGGGACCTACGAGCAGTACTTC. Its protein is CASSGPGQGTYEQYF.

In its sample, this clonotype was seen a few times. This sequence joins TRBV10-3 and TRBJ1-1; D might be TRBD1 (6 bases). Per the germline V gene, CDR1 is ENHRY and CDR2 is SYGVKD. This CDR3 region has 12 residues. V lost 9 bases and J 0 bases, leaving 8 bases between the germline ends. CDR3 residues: CAIQGMNTEAFF. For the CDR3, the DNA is TGTGCCATTCAGGGGATGAACACTGAAGCTTTCTTT.

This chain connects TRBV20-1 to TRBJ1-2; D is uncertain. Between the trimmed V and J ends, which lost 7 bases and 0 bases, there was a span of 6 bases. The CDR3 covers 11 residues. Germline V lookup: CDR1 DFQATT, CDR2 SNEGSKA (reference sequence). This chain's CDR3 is CSGGTNYGYTF. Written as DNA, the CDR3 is TGCAGTGGTGGGACTAACTATGGCTACACCTTC.

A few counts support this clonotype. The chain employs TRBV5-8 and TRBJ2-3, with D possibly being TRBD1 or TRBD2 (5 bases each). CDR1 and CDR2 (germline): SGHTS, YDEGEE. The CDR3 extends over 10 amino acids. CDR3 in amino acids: CGRGGDTQYF. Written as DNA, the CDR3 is TGTGGACGGGGCGGAGATACGCAGTATTTT.